This note documents a single T cell receptor beta chain sequence. Its specificity is unknown. The CDR3 has 16 amino acids. V shed 0 bases, J shed 2 bases, and the junction held 1 base outside the gene matches. CDR1 is MGHRA, CDR2 YSYEKL, per germline. These data originate in a study of cytomegalovirus exposure and HLA in healthy donors. Looking at the study overall: The 120 validation repertoires used the same platform as the approximately 620 first-cohort repertoires (as reported by a later analysis). The study, taken as a whole, reports: The authors enumerated around 150 TCR beta chains as linked to cytomegalovirus. Using the classifier, cytomegalovirus status was reportedly diagnosed with high specificity and sensitivity. In vitro confirmation showed three CMV-associated chains to be CMV antigen specific.

Only in-frame clones appear in the TCRdb table, and some are missing; sequencing was by immunoSEQ multiplex PCR. The table includes 230,000 or so clones, roughly 88% detected once. The source of this sequence is a woman aged 18 to 35 in good health and CMV-seronegative. The sequenced material came from PBMCs. The V and J genes are TRBV4-1 and TRBJ1-5; 10 bases are a match to TRBD1. In DNA form, the CDR3 reads TGCGCCAGCAGCCAAGAAGGGACAGGGGGCAATCAGCCCCAGCATTTT. This sequence encodes CASSQEGTGGNQPQHF.